Given below is one TCR beta chain in context. The target antigen is unknown. The data were obtained in a study of identical twins. Study observations and caveats: The study found weaker excess twin sharing in beta out-of-frame sequences. Beta clonotypes that were abundant in cord blood contained fewer insertions, a pattern absent from memory repertoires.

cDNA carried unique molecular identifiers, and a universal primer site was added by template switching. Each CDR3 protein is one row after TCRdb ran MiXCR on the 5' RACE reads. The table lists about 530,000 distinct CDR3 sequences, over 12% of them singletons. These data also formed part of another study, on yellow fever vaccine responses in identical twins.

The clonotype originates from a woman between 18 and 29 years old in good health. Sequencing used CD4+ T cells sorted from blood.

In DNA form, the CDR3 reads TGTGCCATCCCGCCGAGCGGGCCCGGCGATACGCAGTATTTT. It encodes CAIPPSGPGDTQYF. This chain connects TRBV7-3 to TRBJ2-3; D might be TRBD2 (6 bases). Trimming removed 10 bases from V and 6 bases from J, with 20 bases in between. This CDR3 has 14 amino acids. Germline assignment: CDR1 SGHTA and CDR2 FQGTGA.